This is a list of T cell receptor beta chains from one sample in a study of human T cells and chemical hapten exposure. TCRdb fed the RACE reads into MiXCR, producing one record per CDR3 protein. The sample holds about 380,000 distinct CDR3 sequences, around 6% seen once. The sequences come from whole blood, collected in connection with sensitization to the hapten diphenylcyclopropenone (DPC). These receptors were obtained from a woman aged 18-29 years with alopecia areata. Some clones in this sample may be carry-over from other donors' samples. Each CDR3 is given with its conserved first and last residue. Each record gives: J gene, V gene, CDR3 length, D gene, clone size, CDR3 protein, CDR3 DNA. A D gene is named only where the DNA matches it firmly. The size entry is marked missing in some rows and otherwise reads once, few, many or a size class.

TRBJ2-3,TRBV10-3,15,NA,NA,CAISDMGGAEDTQYF,TGTGCCATCAGTGATATGGGGGGGGCGGAAGATACGCAGTATTTT
TRBJ2-1,TRBV2,15,NA,NA,CASSVETPAYNEQFF,TGTGCCAGCAGTGTGGAGACGCCTGCCTACAATGAGCAGTTCTTC
TRBJ2-2,TRBV7-2,16,NA,NA,CASSLVMGRVTGELFF,TGTGCCAGCAGCTTAGTGATGGGCAGGGTCACCGGGGAGCTGTTTTTT
TRBJ1-3,TRBV12-3/TRBV12-4,14,NA,NA,CASSLGYSGNTIYF,TGTGCCAGCAGTTTAGGGTACTCTGGAAACACCATATATTTT
TRBJ1-1,TRBV12-3/TRBV12-4,14,TRBD1,NA,CASSKLQGRTEAFF,TGTGCCAGCAGCAAATTACAGGGGAGGACTGAAGCTTTCTTT
TRBJ1-3,TRBV12-3/TRBV12-4,11,NA,many,CASSRRNTIYF,TGTGCCAGCAGTCGGCGGAACACCATATATTTT
TRBJ1-3,TRBV6-6,11,NA,NA,CASSIPNTIYF,TGTGCCAGCAGTATCCCTAACACCATATATTTT
TRBJ2-7,TRBV6-1,13,NA,NA,CASTSSQTYEQYF,TGTGCCAGCACCTCCTCCCAGACCTACGAGCAGTACTTC
TRBJ2-4,TRBV7-2,17,NA,few,CASSLEGGPLAKNIQYF,TGTGCCAGCAGCTTAGAAGGCGGACCGCTAGCCAAAAACATTCAGTACTTC
TRBJ1-6,TRBV20-1,13,NA,NA,CSARLRYNSPLHF,TGCAGTGCTAGGCTCAGATATAATTCACCCCTCCACTTT
TRBJ1-1,TRBV5-1,15,NA,few,CASSSQRVGDTEAFF,TGCGCCAGCAGCTCACAGAGGGTTGGGGACACTGAAGCTTTCTTT
TRBJ1-5,TRBV20-1,15,TRBD1,NA,CSATGAGGNNQPQHF,TGCAGTGCGACGGGGGCAGGGGGAAACAATCAGCCCCAGCATTTT
TRBJ2-1,TRBV4-2,18,TRBD1,NA,CASSQDHGTGQVFNEQFF,TGTGCCAGCAGCCAAGATCATGGAACGGGACAGGTTTTCAATGAGCAGTTCTTC
TRBJ2-3,TRBV27,17,TRBD2,many,CATHPLAGMDSTDTQYF,TGTGCCACCCACCCTCTAGCGGGGATGGATAGCACAGATACGCAGTATTTT
TRBJ2-5,TRBV5-1,14,TRBD1,NA,CASSQTGGQETQYF,TGCGCCAGCAGTCAAACAGGGGGCCAAGAGACCCAGTACTTC
TRBJ1-2,TRBV4-1,12,NA,NA,CASSQDTLGYTF,TGCGCCAGCAGCCAAGATACCCTCGGCTACACCTTC
TRBJ2-7,TRBV12-3/TRBV12-4,11,NA,many,CASSSLTGPYF,TGTGCCAGCAGTTCCTTGACAGGACCGTACTTC
TRBJ2-7,TRBV7-9,17,TRBD2,NA,CASSFTPGLDVRLEQYF,TGTGCCAGCAGCTTCACACCGGGACTAGATGTCCGTCTCGAGCAGTACTTC
TRBJ2-3,TRBV9,17,NA,NA,CASSVAVGLAVSDTQYF,TGTGCCAGCAGCGTAGCTGTCGGGTTAGCGGTATCAGATACGCAGTATTTT
TRBJ2-7,TRBV27,15,TRBD1,few,CASSSPGTGADEQYF,TGTGCCAGCAGTTCCCCCGGGACAGGGGCGGACGAGCAGTACTTC
TRBJ2-7,TRBV20-1,12,NA,few,CSARVRQDEQYF,TGCAGTGCTAGAGTACGGCAGGACGAGCAGTACTTC
TRBJ2-1,TRBV6-6,15,TRBD1,few,CASSYSGTGVNEQFF,TGTGCCAGCAGTTACTCGGGGACAGGGGTCAATGAGCAGTTCTTC
TRBJ2-7,TRBV6-2/TRBV6-3,14,NA,many,CASSYSTGPYEQYF,TGTGCCAGCAGTTACTCCACAGGTCCCTACGAGCAGTACTTC
TRBJ1-1,TRBV11-1,13,NA,few,CASSQTLNTEAFF,TGTGCCAGCAGCCAGACACTGAACACTGAAGCTTTCTTT
TRBJ2-5,TRBV6-1,16,TRBD2,NA,CASSSWTGTSEETQYF,TGTGCCAGCAGCTCTTGGACTGGGACTAGCGAAGAGACCCAGTACTTC